Below are 12 T cell receptor beta chains sequenced from a single sample in a study of Ad26.COV2.S vaccination and SARS-CoV-2 variants. The data were produced by immunoSEQ multiplex PCR, yet TCRdb's version contains in-frame clones alone and is incomplete. The sample gives approximately 340,000 clones, around 92% of which show up once; roughly 3.9% is in the top ten. This specimen consisted of peripheral blood, obtained after recovery from COVID-19. The source is a human donor who had recovered from COVID-19.

The chain carries TRBV6-6 and TRBJ2-1; D is unclear. CDR1 and CDR2 (germline): MNHNY, SVGAGI (reference sequence). V lost 0 bases and J 8 bases, leaving 8 bases between the germline ends. This CDR3 is built from 13 residues. CDR3 DNA sequence: TGTGCCAGCAGTTACTCGAGATGGGATGAGCAGTTCTTC. It encodes CASSYSRWDEQFF.

The chain combines TRBV19 with TRBJ2-1, with 8 bases identical to TRBD2. The V gene end was trimmed by 2 bases and the J gene end by 6 bases; junction bases not matched to a gene: 6. This CDR3 is 15 amino acids long. CDR1 LNHDA and CDR2 SQIVND come from the germline V gene (reference sequence). As DNA, the CDR3 is TGTGCCAGTAGTATACGTGGACTAGCTATCAATGAGCAGTTCTTC. Amino acids: CASSIRGLAINEQFF.

The chain uses TRBV13 and TRBJ2-7; 10 nucleotides agree with TRBD1. The trim removed 3 bases at V and 3 bases at J, leaving 8 bases unmatched. Germline V lookup: CDR1 PRHDT, CDR2 FYEKMQ (reference sequence). This CDR3 is 16 amino acids long. CDR3 region: CASSLSDDRGLYEQYF. In DNA form, the CDR3 reads TGTGCCAGCAGCTTGTCCGACGACAGGGGGCTCTACGAGCAGTACTTC.

The chain has TRBV3-1 (or the pseudogene TRBV3-2) and TRBJ2-2, with 7 bases matching TRBD1. Germline V gene data show CDR1 as LGHDT and CDR2 as YNNKEL (reference sequence). V was pared by 7 bases and J by 3 bases, with 2 bases of the junction left unmatched. CDR3 length: 13 amino acids. DNA for the CDR3: TGTGCCAGCAACAGGGGTGACACCGGGGAGCTGTTTTTT. It encodes CASNRGDTGELFF.

The CDR3, as DNA: TGTGCCAGCTCACCGATGACAGTTGAAGCTTTCTTT. This translates into CASSPMTVEAFF. This rearrangement joins TRBV18 to TRBJ1-1, with TRBD1 as a possible D gene (5 bases). Between the trimmed V and J ends, which lost 3 bases and 7 bases, there was a span of 9 bases. Per the germline V gene, CDR1 is KGHSH and CDR2 is LQKENI. The CDR3 sequence is 12 residues long.

This clone has just one count. CDR3 in DNA: TGTGCCAGCTCCCCGAGGGGTGGCAATCAGCCCCAGCATTTT. Translation gives CASSPRGGNQPQHF. The J gene is TRBJ1-5, the V gene TRBV18; TRBD1 might be the D (5 bases). V lost 6 bases and J lost 2, with 11 bases in between. Germline values: CDR1 KGHSH, CDR2 LQKENI. This CDR3 comprises 14 residues.

V gene TRBV5-5 combines with J gene TRBJ2-3, with D possibly matching TRBD1 (6 bases). Germline CDR1 is SGHKS and CDR2 is YYEKEE (reference sequence). The CDR3 sequence is 15 residues long. Trimming left V 2 bases short and J 2 bases short, with 12 bases between. CDR3 sequence reads: CASSLTGRATDTQYF. Written as DNA, the CDR3 is TGTGCCAGCAGCTTAACAGGGCGGGCCACAGATACGCAGTATTTT. The full variable domain, its missing parts supplied by reference TRBV5-5 and TRBJ2-3, is DAGVTQSPTHLIKTRGQQVTLRCSPISGHKSVSWYQQVLGQGPQFIFQYYEKEERGRGNFPDRFSARQFPNYSSELNVNALLLGDSALYLCASSLTGRATDTQYFGPGTRLTVL.

V gene TRBV7-6 combines with J gene TRBJ2-1; 12 nucleotides line up with TRBD2. The CDR3 is made up of 16 amino acids. Trimming removed 3 bases from V and 9 bases from J; junction bases left unmatched: 9. Germline CDR1 and CDR2: SGHVS and FNYEAQ. The CDR3 here is CASSLELAGGRAEQFF. The CDR3 nucleotides read TGTGCCAGCAGCTTGGAACTAGCGGGGGGCCGTGCTGAGCAGTTCTTC.

The chain combines TRBV12-3 or TRBV12-4 with TRBJ2-7; 7 positions match TRBD1. The length of the CDR3 is 13 residues. V lost 6 bases to trimming and J lost 2 bases; unmatched junction nucleotides: 4. For the CDR3, the DNA is TGTGCCAGCAGCACGGGACAGACCTACGAGCAGTACTTC. The encoded protein is CASSTGQTYEQYF.

The chain joins TRBV5-8 to TRBJ1-2; no clear D. With 4 bases removed from V and 4 bases from J, the gap between germline ends came to 17 bases. CDR3 length: 15 residues. The germline V gene has CDR1 SGHTS and CDR2 YDEGEE. CDR3 bases: TGTGCCAGCAGCCCCCGGGCAGCAAACACCTATGGCTACACCTTC. Translated: CASSPRAANTYGYTF.

The chain combines TRBV7-9 with TRBJ1-2; D is perhaps TRBD1 (6 bases). V shed 5 bases and J shed 5 bases, with 12 bases lying between them. This CDR3 has 13 amino acids. Germline CDR1 reads SEHNR; CDR2 reads FQNEAQ (reference sequence). CDR3 sequence reads: CASSPGAAYGYTF. CDR3 DNA: TGTGCCAGCAGCCCGGGGGCCGCTTATGGCTACACCTTC.

The chain couples TRBV6-5 to TRBJ2-1; tentative D call: TRBD2 (6 bases). The CDR3 is made up of 15 amino acids. V gave up 8 bases and J gave up 6 bases, with 20 bases separating them. Germline CDR1 reads MNHEY; CDR2 reads SVGAGI. The CDR3 DNA follows: TGTGCCAGCGGGGCCTGGGGGGAAATGGTCAATGAGCAGTTCTTC. Translation: CASGAWGEMVNEQFF.